Below, 24 T cell receptor beta chains from the same sample are listed, as sequenced in a study of cytotoxic CD8 clonotypes in ibrutinib-treated CLL. The assay was immunoSEQ multiplex PCR, and TCRdb's table has in-frame clones only and misses some. The table records some 20,000 clones, approximately 81% of them present only once. Source: PBMCs, taken before ibrutinib treatment. The receptors were sampled from a human donor with chronic lymphocytic leukemia.

This chain links TRBV6-5 with TRBJ2-2; no definite D call. Between the trimmed V and J ends, which lost 3 bases and 0 bases, there was a span of 11 bases. This CDR3 region has 16 residues. Germline loops: CDR1 MNHEY, CDR2 SVGAGI. CDR3 coding DNA: TGTGCCAGCAGTTATTTTGGGCGGACGAACACCGGGGAGCTGTTTTTT. Encoded protein: CASSYFGRTNTGELFF.

This sequence joins TRBV4-3 and TRBJ1-1; D is unclear. The germline CDR1 and CDR2 sequences are LGHNA and YSLEER. Trimming took 0 bases from V and 5 from J, leaving 7 bases between them. This CDR3 region has 13 residues. CDR3 sequence: CASSQDAGTEAFF. The CDR3 nucleotides are TGCGCCAGCAGCCAAGATGCGGGAACTGAAGCTTTCTTT.

CDR3 region: CASSDRLGNIQYF. The CDR3, as DNA: TGTGCCAGCAGTGACAGGTTGGGGAACATTCAGTACTTC. The chain has TRBV2 and TRBJ2-4, with D unclear. Per germline, CDR1 SNHLY and CDR2 FYNNEI. Between the trimmed V and J ends, which lost 3 bases and 7 bases, there was a span of 10 bases. The CDR3 loop spans 13 amino acids.

The chain has TRBV7-9 and TRBJ2-3; 7 bases line up with TRBD2. This CDR3 spans 18 amino acids. The V segment lost 6 bases and the J segment 6 bases; nucleotides outside the gene matches: 21. Germline V gene lookup returns CDR1 SEHNR and CDR2 FQNEAQ (reference sequence). The CDR3: CASRPSPSGGPRRDTQYF. The CDR3 bases are TGTGCCAGCAGGCCATCACCGTCGGGAGGCCCCAGGCGGGATACGCAGTATTTT.

This rearrangement joins TRBV5-5 to TRBJ1-4, with TRBD1 as a possible D gene (5 bases). This CDR3 spans 16 amino acids. Germline V lookup: CDR1 SGHKS, CDR2 YYEKEE (reference sequence). V dropped 1 base and J dropped 11 bases, with 21 bases sitting between them. CDR3 protein: CASSLYLDLGVGKLFF. CDR3 DNA sequence: TGTGCCAGCAGCTTGTATCTAGACCTGGGGGTCGGGAAACTGTTTTTT.

This chain uses TRBV7-9 with TRBJ2-5, with TRBD1 matching 7 bases. Trimming took 4 bases from V and 0 from J; bases not matched to a gene: 2. The CDR3 has 14 residues. In germline, CDR1 is SEHNR, CDR2 FQNEAQ (reference sequence). The CDR3 bases are TGTGCCAGCAGCTCGGGACAGTACCAAGAGACCCAGTACTTC. Translating it yields CASSSGQYQETQYF.

The chain recombines TRBV13 with TRBJ2-5, with D maybe TRBD2 (6 bases). Germline loops: CDR1 PRHDT, CDR2 FYEKMQ (reference sequence). V was pared by 4 bases and J by 4 bases, with 10 bases between. The CDR3 sequence is 13 residues long. The DNA for the CDR3 is TGTGCCAGCAGCTCGACAGCGGGAGAGACCCAGTACTTC. It is translated as CASSSTAGETQYF.

The chain links TRBV27 to TRBJ2-7, with 8 bases matching TRBD2. The CDR3 runs to 16 residues. Germline assignment: CDR1 MNHEY and CDR2 SMNVEV (reference sequence). J gave up 5 bases and V 5 bases, and 14 bases lay outside the gene matches. Here the CDR3 DNA reads TGTGCCAGCAGTAAAACTCCCCGGACTAGCTTTGACGAGCAGTACTTC. As protein: CASSKTPRTSFDEQYF.

V usage is TRBV7-2 and J usage is TRBJ2-3, with 10 bases lining up with TRBD2. CDR3 length: 19 residues. Germline CDR1 and CDR2: SGHTA and FQGNSA. J lost 0 bases, V lost 2 bases, and 11 bases had no gene match. This chain's CDR3 is CASSLRPSSGGSSTDTQYF. Written as DNA, the CDR3 is TGTGCCAGCAGCTTACGCCCTTCTAGCGGGGGTTCTAGCACAGATACGCAGTATTTT.

The chain uses TRBV11-2 and TRBJ1-6; possibly TRBD1 for D (6 bases). Germline V gene data show CDR1 as SGHAT and CDR2 as FQNNGV. Trimming removed 5 bases from V and 3 bases from J, with 20 bases in between. The CDR3 runs to 18 residues. The CDR3 DNA reads TGTGCCAGCAGCCCTAGAGGCAGGACAGTACTCTATAATTCACCCCTCCACTTT. Protein product: CASSPRGRTVLYNSPLHF.

This clone was counted a single time. The rearrangement links TRBV18 to TRBJ1-2; 7 positions agree with TRBD1. CDR3 size: 17 residues. From germline, CDR1 is KGHSH and CDR2 LQKENI. Losses at the gene ends were 4 bases for V and 1 base for J; bases not matched to a gene: 12. CDR3 bases: TGTGCCAGCTCACAGGGGGCCCTTGTCACAAATAACTATGGCTACACCTTC. This gives the protein CASSQGALVTNNYGYTF.

This rearrangement joins TRBV28 to TRBJ2-1; the D gene could be TRBD1 or TRBD2 (6 bases each). Trimming took off 2 bases at V and 7 bases at J, with 15 bases between the two ends. This CDR3 comprises 15 residues. Germline V gene data show CDR1 as MDHEN and CDR2 as SYDVKM. As DNA, the CDR3 is TGTGCCAGCAGTTTAAGGAGGGGGACCCTGAATGAGCAGTTCTTC. Amino acids: CASSLRRGTLNEQFF.

The V and J genes are TRBV7-9 and TRBJ2-7; TRBD1 is a possible D gene (5 bases). The V end was cut by 8 bases, the J end by 4 bases, with 15 bases between. This CDR3 is 13 amino acids long. The germline V gene encodes CDR1 SEHNR and CDR2 FQNEAQ (reference sequence). CDR3 region: CASGAGPSYEQYF. CDR3 nucleotides: TGTGCCAGCGGGGCCGGACCTTCTTACGAGCAGTACTTC. The whole variable domain, filled in from reference TRBV7-9 and TRBJ2-7, reads DTGVSQNPRHKITKRGQNVTFRCDPISEHNRLYWYRQTLGQGPEFLTYFQNEAQLEKSRLLSDRFSAERPKGSFSTLEIQRTEQGDSAMYLCASGAGPSYEQYFGPGTRLTVT.

This clone was found a few times. The gene calls are TRBV28 and TRBJ2-3; D may be TRBD1 (6 bases). Germline CDR1 reads MDHEN; CDR2 reads SYDVKM. This CDR3 has 17 residues. The V and J ends lost 2 bases and 2 bases respectively, with 17 bases between them. CDR3: CASSLKVGQGHTDTQYF. CDR3 DNA: TGTGCCAGCAGTTTAAAGGTGGGGCAGGGACACACAGATACGCAGTATTTT.

This chain uses TRBV7-9 with TRBJ1-6; D may be TRBD1 (6 bases). With 5 bases removed from V and 0 bases from J, the gap between germline ends came to 14 bases. CDR1 SEHNR and CDR2 FQNEAQ come from the germline V gene (reference sequence). CDR3 size: 17 residues. CDR3 sequence reads: CASSRPTGSSYNSPLHF. The DNA for the CDR3 is TGTGCCAGCAGCCGCCCTACAGGGAGCTCCTATAATTCACCCCTCCACTTT.

The V gene is TRBV10-3, the J gene TRBJ2-1, with 7 bases fitting TRBD2. Germline loops: CDR1 ENHRY, CDR2 SYGVKD. CDR3 size: 14 residues. V lost 0 bases and J lost 5; bases outside the gene matches: 1. The CDR3 sequence: CAISESGTNNEQFF. In DNA, the CDR3 is TGTGCCATCAGTGAGTCCGGGACTAACAATGAGCAGTTCTTC.

This clone showed up just a few times. V is TRBV5-6 and J is TRBJ1-6; D unresolved. This CDR3 is 14 amino acids long. CDR1 is SGHDT and CDR2 is YYEEEE in the germline V gene. Deletions cut 4 bases from V and 7 bases from J, with 12 bases between. The CDR3 bases are TGTGCCAGCAGCACCGGACGGCTCAATTCACCCCTCCACTTT. It encodes CASSTGRLNSPLHF.

J is TRBJ1-3 and V is TRBV7-8; no clear D gene. Trimming pared 6 bases from V and 2 bases from J, leaving 11 bases between. The CDR3 extends over 14 amino acids. Germline lookup yields CDR1 SGHVS and CDR2 FQNEAQ. CDR3 residues: CASRSTVAGNTIYF. CDR3 sequence (DNA): TGTGCCAGCAGGTCCACGGTTGCTGGAAACACCATATATTTT.

The V call is TRBV25-1, the J call TRBJ2-3, with TRBD1 matching 8 bases. Germline loops: CDR1 MGHDK, CDR2 SYGVNS. Trimming cost V 4 bases and J 3 bases; bases outside gene matches: 6. The CDR3 has 15 residues. CDR3 region: CASSVRQGWTDTQYF. The CDR3 nucleotides are TGTGCCAGCAGTGTCAGACAGGGGTGGACAGATACGCAGTATTTT.

V usage is TRBV25-1 and J usage is TRBJ1-4, with D uncertain. V gave up 3 bases and J gave up 10 bases, with 6 bases separating them. Germline CDR1 is MGHDK and CDR2 is SYGVNS. CDR3 length equals 11 residues. The CDR3 DNA follows: TGTGCCAGCAGTGACGGTGGAAAACTGTTTTTT. Translated: CASSDGGKLFF.

The J gene is TRBJ2-7, the V gene TRBV27; 7 nucleotides match TRBD1. Losses at the gene ends were 6 bases for V and 0 bases for J; bases not matched to a gene: 8. Germline CDR1 and CDR2: MNHEY and SMNVEV (reference sequence). CDR3 length: 15 amino acids. The DNA for the CDR3 is TGTGCCAGCAGCCTCGACAGGGCTTTCTCCTACGAGCAGTACTTC. Amino acid sequence: CASSLDRAFSYEQYF.

This clone came up once. J is TRBJ2-2 and V is TRBV30, with D hard to call. Trimming cost V 3 bases and J 4 bases, with 12 bases left between them. The germline CDR1 and CDR2 sequences are GTSNPN and SVGIG (reference sequence). The CDR3 is 14 amino acids. The CDR3 is CAWSMGSGTGELFF. CDR3 coding DNA: TGTGCCTGGAGCATGGGGTCGGGCACCGGGGAGCTGTTTTTT.

This sequence joins TRBV7-3 and TRBJ2-7; 11 bases match TRBD1. CDR3 length: 16 residues. Per germline, CDR1 SGHTA and CDR2 FQGTGA. With V trimmed by 5 bases and J by 4 bases, 10 bases remained unmatched. As DNA, the CDR3 is TGTGCCAGCAGCCCCGCCGGGACAGGGGGGCCTTACGAGCAGTACTTC. This encodes CASSPAGTGGPYEQYF.

A few counts support this clone. The rearrangement uses TRBV5-1 and TRBJ2-5, with no clear D. The CDR3 extends over 11 amino acids. The germline V gene encodes CDR1 SGHRS and CDR2 YFSETQ. V lost 2 bases to trimming and J lost 4 bases, with 3 bases between them. The CDR3 DNA is TGCGCCAGCAGCTTACGAGAGACCCAGTACTTC. As protein: CASSLRETQYF.